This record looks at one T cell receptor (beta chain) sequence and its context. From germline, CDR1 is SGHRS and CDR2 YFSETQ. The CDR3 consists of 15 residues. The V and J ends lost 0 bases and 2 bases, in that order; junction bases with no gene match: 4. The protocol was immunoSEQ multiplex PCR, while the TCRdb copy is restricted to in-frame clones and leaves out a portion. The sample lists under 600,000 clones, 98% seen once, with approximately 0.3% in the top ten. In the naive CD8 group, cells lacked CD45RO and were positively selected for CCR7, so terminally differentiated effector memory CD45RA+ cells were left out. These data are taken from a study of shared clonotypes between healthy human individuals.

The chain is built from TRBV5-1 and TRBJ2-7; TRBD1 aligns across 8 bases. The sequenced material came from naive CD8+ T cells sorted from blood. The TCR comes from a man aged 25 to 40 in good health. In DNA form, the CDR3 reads TGCGCCAGCAGCTTGGGGACAGGGTACACCTACGAGCAGTACTTC. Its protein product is CASSLGTGYTYEQYF.